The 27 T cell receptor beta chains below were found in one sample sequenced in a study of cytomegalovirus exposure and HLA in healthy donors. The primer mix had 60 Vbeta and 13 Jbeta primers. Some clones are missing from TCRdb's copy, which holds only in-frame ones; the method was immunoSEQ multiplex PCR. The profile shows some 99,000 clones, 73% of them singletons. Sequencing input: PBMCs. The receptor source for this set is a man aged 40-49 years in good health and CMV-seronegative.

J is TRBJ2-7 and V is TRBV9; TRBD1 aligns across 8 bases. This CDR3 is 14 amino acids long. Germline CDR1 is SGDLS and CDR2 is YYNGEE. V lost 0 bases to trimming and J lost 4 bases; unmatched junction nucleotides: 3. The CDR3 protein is CASSVEDRVYEQYF. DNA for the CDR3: TGTGCCAGCAGCGTAGAGGACAGGGTTTACGAGCAGTACTTC. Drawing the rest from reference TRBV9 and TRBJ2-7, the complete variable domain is DSGVTQTPKHLITATGQRVTLRCSPRSGDLSVYWYQQSLDQGLQFLIQYYNGEERAKGNILERFSAQQFPDLHSELNLSSLELGDSALYFCASSVEDRVYEQYFGPGTRLTVT.

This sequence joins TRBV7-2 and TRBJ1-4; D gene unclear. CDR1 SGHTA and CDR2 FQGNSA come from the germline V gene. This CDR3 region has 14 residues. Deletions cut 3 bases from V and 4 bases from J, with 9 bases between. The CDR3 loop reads CASSLGRHNEKLFF. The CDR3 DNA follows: TGTGCCAGCAGCTTGGGCCGGCATAATGAAAAACTGTTTTTT.

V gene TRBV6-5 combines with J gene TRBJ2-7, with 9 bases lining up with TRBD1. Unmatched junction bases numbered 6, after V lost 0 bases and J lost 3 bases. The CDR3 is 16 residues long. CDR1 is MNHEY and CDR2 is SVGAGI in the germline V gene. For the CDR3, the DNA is TGTGCCAGCAGTTACTCGATGGGGGACAGGGTCTACGAGCAGTACTTC. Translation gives CASSYSMGDRVYEQYF.

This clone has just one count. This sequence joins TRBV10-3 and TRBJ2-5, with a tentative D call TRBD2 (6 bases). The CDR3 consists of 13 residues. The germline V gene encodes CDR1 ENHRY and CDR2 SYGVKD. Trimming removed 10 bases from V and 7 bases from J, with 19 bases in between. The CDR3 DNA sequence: TGTGCCACCGAGGACCCGGGGCGGGGGACCCAGTACTTC. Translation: CATEDPGRGTQYF.

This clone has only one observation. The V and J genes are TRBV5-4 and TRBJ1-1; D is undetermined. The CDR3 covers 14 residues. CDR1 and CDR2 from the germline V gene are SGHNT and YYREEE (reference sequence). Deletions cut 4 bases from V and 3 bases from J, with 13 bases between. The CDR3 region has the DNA TGTGCCAGCAGCGCTGACTCGCGGGACACTGAAGCTTTCTTT. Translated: CASSADSRDTEAFF.

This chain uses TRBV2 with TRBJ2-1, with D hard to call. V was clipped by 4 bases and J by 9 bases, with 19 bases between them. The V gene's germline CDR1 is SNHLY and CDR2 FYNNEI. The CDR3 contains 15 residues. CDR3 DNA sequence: TGTGCCAGCAGTGCGCCCCAAGGTCGGTGGGCTGAGCAGTTCTTC. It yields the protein CASSAPQGRWAEQFF.

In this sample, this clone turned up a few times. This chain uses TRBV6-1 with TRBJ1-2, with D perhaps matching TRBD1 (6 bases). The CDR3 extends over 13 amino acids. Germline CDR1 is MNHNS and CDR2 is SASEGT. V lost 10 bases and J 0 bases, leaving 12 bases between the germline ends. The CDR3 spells CATGQKANYGYTF. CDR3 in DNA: TGTGCCACCGGACAGAAGGCTAACTATGGCTACACCTTC.

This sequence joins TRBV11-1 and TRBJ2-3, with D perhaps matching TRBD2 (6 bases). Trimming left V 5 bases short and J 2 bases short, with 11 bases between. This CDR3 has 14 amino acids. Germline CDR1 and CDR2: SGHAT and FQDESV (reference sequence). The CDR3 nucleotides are TGTGCCAGCAGCGGGTGGGACTTCACAGATACGCAGTATTTT. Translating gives CASSGWDFTDTQYF.

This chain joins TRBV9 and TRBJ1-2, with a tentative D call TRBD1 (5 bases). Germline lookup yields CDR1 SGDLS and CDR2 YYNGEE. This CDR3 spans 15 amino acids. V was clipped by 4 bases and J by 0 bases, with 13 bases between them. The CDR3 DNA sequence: TGTGCCAGCAGCCCAGGGCAGGGAACTAACTATGGCTACACCTTC. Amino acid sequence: CASSPGQGTNYGYTF.

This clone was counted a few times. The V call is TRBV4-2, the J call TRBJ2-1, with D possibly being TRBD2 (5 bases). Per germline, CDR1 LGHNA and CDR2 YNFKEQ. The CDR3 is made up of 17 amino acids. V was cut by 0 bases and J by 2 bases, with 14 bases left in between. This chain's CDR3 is CASSQDTSSLPYNEQFF. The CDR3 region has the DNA TGTGCCAGCAGCCAAGATACTAGTTCTTTGCCCTACAATGAGCAGTTCTTC.

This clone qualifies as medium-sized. The CDR3: CSVETGTGYTEAFF. In DNA, the CDR3 is TGCAGCGTCGAAACCGGGACAGGGTACACTGAAGCTTTCTTT. The rearrangement uses TRBV29-1 and TRBJ1-1, with TRBD1 matching over 9 bases. CDR1 and CDR2 from the germline V gene are SQVTM and ANQGSEA. V lost 6 bases to trimming and J lost 3 bases; unmatched junction nucleotides: 8. This CDR3 spans 14 amino acids. The full variable domain, in which reference TRBV29-1 and TRBJ1-1 provide the parts outside the CDR3, is SAVISQKPSRDICQRGTSLTIQCQVDSQVTMMFWYRQQPGQSLTLIATANQGSEATYESGFVIDKFPISRPNLTFSTLTVSNMSPEDSSIYLCSVETGTGYTEAFFGQGTRLTVV.

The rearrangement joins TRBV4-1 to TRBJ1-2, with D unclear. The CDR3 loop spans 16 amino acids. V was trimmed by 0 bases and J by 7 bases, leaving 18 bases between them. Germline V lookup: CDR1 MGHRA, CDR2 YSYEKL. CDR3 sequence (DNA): TGCGCCAGCAGCCAAGAACCCCCAGGAGGGTGGGGTGGCTACACCTTC. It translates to CASSQEPPGGWGGYTF.

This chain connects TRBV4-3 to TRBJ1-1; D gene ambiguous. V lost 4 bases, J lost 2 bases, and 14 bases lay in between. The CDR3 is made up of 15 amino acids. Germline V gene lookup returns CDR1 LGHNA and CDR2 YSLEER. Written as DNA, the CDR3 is TGCGCCAGCAGCCTATCAAGAGGGTTCAACACTGAAGCTTTCTTT. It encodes CASSLSRGFNTEAFF.

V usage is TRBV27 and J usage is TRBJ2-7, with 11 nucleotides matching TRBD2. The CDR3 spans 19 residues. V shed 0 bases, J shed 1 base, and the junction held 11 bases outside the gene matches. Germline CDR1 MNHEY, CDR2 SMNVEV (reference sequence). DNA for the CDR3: TGTGCCAGCAGTTTATCTGGAGTAGCGGGGGGGAAAAGGTCCTACGAGCAGTACTTC. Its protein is CASSLSGVAGGKRSYEQYF.

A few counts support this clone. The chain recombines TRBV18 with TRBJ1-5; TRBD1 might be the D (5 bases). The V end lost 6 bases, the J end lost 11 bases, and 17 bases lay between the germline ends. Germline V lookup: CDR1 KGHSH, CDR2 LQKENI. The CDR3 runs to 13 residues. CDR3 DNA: TGTGCCAGCTCTCCGGGGGGGAATTGGGCCCAGCATTTT. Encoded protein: CASSPGGNWAQHF.

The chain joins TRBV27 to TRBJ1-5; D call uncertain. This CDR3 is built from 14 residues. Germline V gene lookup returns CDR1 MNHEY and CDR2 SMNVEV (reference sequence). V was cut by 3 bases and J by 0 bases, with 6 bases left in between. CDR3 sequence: CASSFRYSNQPQHF. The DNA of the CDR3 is TGTGCCAGCAGTTTTAGATATAGCAATCAGCCCCAGCATTTT.

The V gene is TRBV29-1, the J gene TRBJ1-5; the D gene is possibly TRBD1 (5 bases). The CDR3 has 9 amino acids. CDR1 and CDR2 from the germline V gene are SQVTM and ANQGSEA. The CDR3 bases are TGCAACCACAGGCTGACCCAGCATTTT. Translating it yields CNHRLTQHF.

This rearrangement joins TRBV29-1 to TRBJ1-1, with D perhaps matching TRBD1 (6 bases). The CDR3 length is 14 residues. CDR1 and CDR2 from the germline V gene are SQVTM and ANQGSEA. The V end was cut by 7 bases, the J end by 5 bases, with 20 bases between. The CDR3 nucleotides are TGCAGCGCCGCATCGGGGGGGGCGGGGACTGAAGCTTTCTTT. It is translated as CSAASGGAGTEAFF.

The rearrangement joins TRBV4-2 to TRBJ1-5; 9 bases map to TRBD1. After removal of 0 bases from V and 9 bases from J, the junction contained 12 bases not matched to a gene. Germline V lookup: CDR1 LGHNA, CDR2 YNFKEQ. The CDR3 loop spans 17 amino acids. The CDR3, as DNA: TGTGCCAGCAGCCAAGAACAGGGGGCCAACCCCCAACTGCCCCAGCATTTT. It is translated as CASSQEQGANPQLPQHF.

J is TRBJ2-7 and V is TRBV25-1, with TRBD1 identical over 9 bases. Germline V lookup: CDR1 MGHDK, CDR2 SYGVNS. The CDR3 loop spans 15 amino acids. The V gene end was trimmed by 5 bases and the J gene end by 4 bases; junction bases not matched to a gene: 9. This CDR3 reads CASSSLGDRVYEQYF. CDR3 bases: TGTGCCAGCAGTAGCCTAGGGGACAGGGTATACGAGCAGTACTTC.

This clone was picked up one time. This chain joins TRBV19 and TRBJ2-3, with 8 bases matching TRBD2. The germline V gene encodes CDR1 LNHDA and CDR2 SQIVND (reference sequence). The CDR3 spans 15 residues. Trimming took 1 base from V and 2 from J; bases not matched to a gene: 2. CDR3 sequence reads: CASSIGGGFTDTQYF. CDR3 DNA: TGTGCCAGTAGTATAGGCGGGGGGTTCACAGATACGCAGTATTTT.

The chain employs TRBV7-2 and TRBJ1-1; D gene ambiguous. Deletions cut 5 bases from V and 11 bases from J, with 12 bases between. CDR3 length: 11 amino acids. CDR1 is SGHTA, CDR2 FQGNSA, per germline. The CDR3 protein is CASSGGGKAFF. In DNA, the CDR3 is TGTGCCAGCAGCGGAGGCGGGAAGGCTTTCTTT.

The CDR3 is CASSVTQGNGYGYTF. In DNA, the CDR3 is TGTGCCAGCAGCGTAACTCAGGGGAATGGCTATGGCTACACCTTC. The chain uses TRBV9 and TRBJ1-2; D possibly corresponds to TRBD1 (6 bases). The CDR3 has 15 residues. Germline V gene data show CDR1 as SGDLS and CDR2 as YYNGEE. Trimming stripped 1 base from V and 4 bases from J, with 14 bases between.

CDR3: CASSWSDYEQYF. CDR3 DNA sequence: TGTGCCAGCAGTTGGAGCGACTACGAGCAGTACTTC. The chain is built from TRBV6-6 and TRBJ2-7; D is uncertain. Trimming shortened V by 4 bases and J by 3 bases, and 7 bases separated the two germline ends. The length of the CDR3 is 12 residues. The V gene's germline CDR1 is MNHNY and CDR2 SVGAGI (reference sequence).

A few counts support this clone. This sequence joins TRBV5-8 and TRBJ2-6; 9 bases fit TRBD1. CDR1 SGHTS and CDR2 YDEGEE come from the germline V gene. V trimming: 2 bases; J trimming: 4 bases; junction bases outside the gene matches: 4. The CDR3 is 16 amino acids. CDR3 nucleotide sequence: TGTGCCAGCAGCTTCGCACAGGGGGCAGGGGCCAACGTCCTGACTTTC. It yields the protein CASSFAQGAGANVLTF.

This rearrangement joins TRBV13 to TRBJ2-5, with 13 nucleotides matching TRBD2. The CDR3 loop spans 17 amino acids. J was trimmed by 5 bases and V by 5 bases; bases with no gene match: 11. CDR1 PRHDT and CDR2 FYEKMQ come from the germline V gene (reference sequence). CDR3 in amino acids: CASSVTSGGASMETQYF. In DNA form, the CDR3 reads TGTGCCAGCAGCGTAACTAGCGGGGGGGCCAGTATGGAGACCCAGTACTTC.

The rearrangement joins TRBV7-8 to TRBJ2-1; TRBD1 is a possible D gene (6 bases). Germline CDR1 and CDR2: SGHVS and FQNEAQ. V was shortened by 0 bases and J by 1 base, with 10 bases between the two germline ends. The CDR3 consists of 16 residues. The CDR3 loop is CASSLAGTSSYNEQFF. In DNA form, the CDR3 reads TGTGCCAGCAGCTTAGCGGGGACAAGTTCCTACAATGAGCAGTTCTTC.